What follows is one TCR beta chain and its context. What it binds is unknown. The sample originates from a study of identical twins. Regarding the study as a whole: Out-of-frame TCR alpha sharing observed in monozygotic twins exceeded model estimates. Instead of following the same donors, the conclusions were based on cross-sectional statistical analysis.

The CDR3 is 13 amino acids. TCRdb independently ran MiXCR on the 5' RACE reads; one entry per CDR3 protein. The sample includes 700,000 to 950,000 distinct CDR3 sequences, more than 9% of them seen just once. These sequences were also reported in another study, on yellow fever vaccine responses in identical twins. Per that paper: Twins' vaccine T cell responses reportedly seemed partly convergent and partly personalized.

What was sequenced was PBMCs. The chain recombines TRBV21-1 with TRBJ2-5. TRBV21-1 is described as a pseudogene. This TCR derives from a woman under 30 in good health. This CDR3 is CASSKSTSETQYF. CDR3 bases: TGTGCCAGCAGCAAATCCACCTCTGAGACCCAGTACTTC.